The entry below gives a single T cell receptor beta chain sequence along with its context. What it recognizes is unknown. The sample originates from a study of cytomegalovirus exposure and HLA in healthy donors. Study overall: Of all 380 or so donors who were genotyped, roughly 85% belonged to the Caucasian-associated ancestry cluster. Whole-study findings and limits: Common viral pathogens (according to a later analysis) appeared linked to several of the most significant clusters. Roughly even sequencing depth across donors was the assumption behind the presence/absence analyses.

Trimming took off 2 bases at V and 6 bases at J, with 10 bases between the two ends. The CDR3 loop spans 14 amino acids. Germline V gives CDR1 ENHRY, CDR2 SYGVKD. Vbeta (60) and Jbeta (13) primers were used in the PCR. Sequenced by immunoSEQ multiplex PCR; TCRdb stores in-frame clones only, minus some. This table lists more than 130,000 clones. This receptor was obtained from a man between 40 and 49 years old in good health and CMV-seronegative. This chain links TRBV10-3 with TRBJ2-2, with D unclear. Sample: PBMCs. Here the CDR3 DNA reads TGTGCCATCAGTGAGAAACTGACTTCCGGGGAGCTGTTTTTT. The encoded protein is CAISEKLTSGELFF.